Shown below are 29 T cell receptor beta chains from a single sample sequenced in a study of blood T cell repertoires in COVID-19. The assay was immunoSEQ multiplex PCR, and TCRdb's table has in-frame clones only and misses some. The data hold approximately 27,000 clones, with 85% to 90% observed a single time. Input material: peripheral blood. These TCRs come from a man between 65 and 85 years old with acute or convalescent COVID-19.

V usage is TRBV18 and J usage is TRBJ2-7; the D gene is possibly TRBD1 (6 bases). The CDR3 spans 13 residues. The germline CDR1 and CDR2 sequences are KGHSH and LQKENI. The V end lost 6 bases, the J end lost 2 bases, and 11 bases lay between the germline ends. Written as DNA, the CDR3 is TGTGCCAGCTCGAGGACAGCAGCCTACGAGCAGTACTTC. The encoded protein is CASSRTAAYEQYF.

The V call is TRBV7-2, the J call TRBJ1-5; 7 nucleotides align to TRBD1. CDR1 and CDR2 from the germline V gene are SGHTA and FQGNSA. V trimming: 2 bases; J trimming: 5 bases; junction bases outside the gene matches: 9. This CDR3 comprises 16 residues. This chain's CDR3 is CASSLLGQVLYQPQHF. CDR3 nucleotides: TGTGCCAGCAGCTTACTCGGACAGGTTCTTTATCAGCCCCAGCATTTT.

In nucleotides, the CDR3 is TGTGCCAGCAGCAGTAGCGGGAGGGCCCTCGGGCAGTTCTTC. Encoded protein: CASSSSGRALGQFF. The gene calls are TRBV11-2 and TRBJ2-1; 11 nucleotides agree with TRBD2. Unmatched junction bases numbered 9, after V lost 5 bases and J lost 12 bases. The germline CDR1 and CDR2 sequences are SGHAT and FQNNGV. The CDR3 runs to 14 residues.

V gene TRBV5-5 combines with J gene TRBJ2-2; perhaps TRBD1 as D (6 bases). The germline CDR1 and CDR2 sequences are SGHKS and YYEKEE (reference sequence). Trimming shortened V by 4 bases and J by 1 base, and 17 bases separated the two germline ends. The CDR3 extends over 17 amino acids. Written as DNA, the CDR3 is TGTGCCAGCAGCCCGATTGGGGGCGGTTGGAACACCGGGGAGCTGTTTTTT. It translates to CASSPIGGGWNTGELFF. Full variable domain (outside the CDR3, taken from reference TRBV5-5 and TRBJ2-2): DAGVTQSPTHLIKTRGQQVTLRCSPISGHKSVSWYQQVLGQGPQFIFQYYEKEERGRGNFPDRFSARQFPNYSSELNVNALLLGDSALYLCASSPIGGGWNTGELFFGEGSRLTVL.

CDR3: CATSDLGGTSTAGADTQYF. The CDR3 DNA reads as TGTGCCACCAGTGATTTGGGGGGGACTAGCACCGCCGGGGCAGATACGCAGTATTTT. The chain carries TRBV24-1 and TRBJ2-3; 9 bases agree with TRBD2. Germline CDR1 reads KGHDR; CDR2 reads SFDVKD. The CDR3 runs 19 residues. V trimming: 0 bases; J trimming: 4 bases; junction bases outside the gene matches: 13.

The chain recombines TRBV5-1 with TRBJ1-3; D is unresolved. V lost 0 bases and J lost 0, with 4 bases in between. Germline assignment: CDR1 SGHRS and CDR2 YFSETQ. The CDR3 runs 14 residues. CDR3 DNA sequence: TGCGCCAGCAGCTTGGAGCACTCTGGAAACACCATATATTTT. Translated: CASSLEHSGNTIYF.

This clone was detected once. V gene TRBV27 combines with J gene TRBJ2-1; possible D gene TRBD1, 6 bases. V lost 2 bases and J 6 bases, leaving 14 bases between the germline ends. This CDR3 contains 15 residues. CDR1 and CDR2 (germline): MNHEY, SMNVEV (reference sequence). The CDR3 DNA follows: TGTGCCAGCAGTTTAATCACAGGGACGGGCAATGAGCAGTTCTTC. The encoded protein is CASSLITGTGNEQFF.

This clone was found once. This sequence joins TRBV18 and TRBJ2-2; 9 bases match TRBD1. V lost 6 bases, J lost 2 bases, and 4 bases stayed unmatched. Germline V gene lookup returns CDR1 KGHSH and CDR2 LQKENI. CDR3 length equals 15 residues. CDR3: CASSLGQGNTGELFF. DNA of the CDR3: TGTGCCAGCTCGTTGGGACAGGGAAACACCGGGGAGCTGTTTTTT. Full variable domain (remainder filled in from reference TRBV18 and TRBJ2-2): NAGVMQNPRHLVRRRGQEARLRCSPMKGHSHVYWYRQLPEEGLKFMVYLQKENIIDESGMPKERFSAEFPKEGPSILRIQQVVRGDSAAYFCASSLGQGNTGELFFGEGSRLTVL.

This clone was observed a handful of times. In DNA form, the CDR3 reads TGTGCCAGTATTAACCCCGGGACAGCCTACAATCAGCCCCAGCATTTT. Its protein is CASINPGTAYNQPQHF. This chain joins TRBV19 and TRBJ1-5, with 7 bases identical to TRBD1. CDR1 LNHDA and CDR2 SQIVND come from the germline V gene (reference sequence). V lost 7 bases to trimming and J lost 3 bases; unmatched junction nucleotides: 12. The CDR3 is 16 residues long. The whole variable domain, remainder taken from reference TRBV19 and TRBJ1-5, is DGGITQSPKYLFRKEGQNVTLSCEQNLNHDAMYWYRQDPGQGLRLIYYSQIVNDFQKGDIAEGYSVSREKKESFPLTVTSAQKNPTAFYLCASINPGTAYNQPQHFGDGTRLSIL.

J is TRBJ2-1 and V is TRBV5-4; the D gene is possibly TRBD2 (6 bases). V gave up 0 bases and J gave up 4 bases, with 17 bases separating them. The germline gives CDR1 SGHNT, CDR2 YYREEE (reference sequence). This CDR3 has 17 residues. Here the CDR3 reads CASSLVSQGGGYNEQFF. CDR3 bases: TGTGCCAGCAGCTTGGTTAGTCAGGGAGGAGGGTACAATGAGCAGTTCTTC.

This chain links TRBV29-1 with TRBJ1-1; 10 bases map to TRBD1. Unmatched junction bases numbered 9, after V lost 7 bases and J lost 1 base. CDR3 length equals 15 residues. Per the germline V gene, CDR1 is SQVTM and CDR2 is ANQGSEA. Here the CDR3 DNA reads TGCAGCGCGGAAGGACAGGGGGTAGGGAACACTGAAGCTTTCTTT. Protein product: CSAEGQGVGNTEAFF.

CDR3 DNA sequence: TGTGCCAGCAGCCCCCCCGGGACACCAACCTATGGCTACACCTTC. As protein: CASSPPGTPTYGYTF. This rearrangement joins TRBV5-6 to TRBJ1-2; possibly TRBD1 for D (6 bases). Germline assignment: CDR1 SGHDT and CDR2 YYEEEE. V dropped 4 bases and J dropped 4 bases, with 17 bases sitting between them. This CDR3 region has 15 residues.

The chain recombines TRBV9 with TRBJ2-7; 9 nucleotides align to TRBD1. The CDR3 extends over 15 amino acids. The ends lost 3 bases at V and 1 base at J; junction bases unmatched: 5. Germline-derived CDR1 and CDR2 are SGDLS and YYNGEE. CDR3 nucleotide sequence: TGTGCCAGCAGCGCCGGGACAGGGCTTTCCTACGAGCAGTACTTC. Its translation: CASSAGTGLSYEQYF.

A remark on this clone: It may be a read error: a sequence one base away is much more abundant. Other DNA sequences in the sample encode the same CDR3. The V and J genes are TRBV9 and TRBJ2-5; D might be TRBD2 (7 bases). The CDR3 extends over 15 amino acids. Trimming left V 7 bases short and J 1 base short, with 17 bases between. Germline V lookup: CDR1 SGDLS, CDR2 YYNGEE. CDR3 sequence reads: CASRGGGGPQETQYF. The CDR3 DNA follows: TGTGCCAGCCGCGGTGGGGGGGGGCCCCAAGAGACCCAGTACTTC. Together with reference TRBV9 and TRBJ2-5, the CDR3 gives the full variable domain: DSGVTQTPKHLITATGQRVTLRCSPRSGDLSVYWYQQSLDQGLQFLIQYYNGEERAKGNILERFSAQQFPDLHSELNLSSLELGDSALYFCASRGGGGPQETQYFGPGTRLLVL.

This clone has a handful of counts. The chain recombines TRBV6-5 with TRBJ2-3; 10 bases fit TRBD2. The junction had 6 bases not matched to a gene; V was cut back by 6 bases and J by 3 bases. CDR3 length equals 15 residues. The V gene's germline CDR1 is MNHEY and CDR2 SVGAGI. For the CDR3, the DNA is TGTGCCAGCAGCTGGACTAGCGGATCAACAGATACGCAGTATTTT. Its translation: CASSWTSGSTDTQYF.

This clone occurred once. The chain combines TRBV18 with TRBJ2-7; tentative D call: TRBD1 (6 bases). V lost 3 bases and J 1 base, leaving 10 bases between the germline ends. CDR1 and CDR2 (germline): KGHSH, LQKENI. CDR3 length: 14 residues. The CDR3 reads CASSPDSASYEQYF. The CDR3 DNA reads TGTGCCAGCTCACCGGACAGTGCGTCCTACGAGCAGTACTTC.

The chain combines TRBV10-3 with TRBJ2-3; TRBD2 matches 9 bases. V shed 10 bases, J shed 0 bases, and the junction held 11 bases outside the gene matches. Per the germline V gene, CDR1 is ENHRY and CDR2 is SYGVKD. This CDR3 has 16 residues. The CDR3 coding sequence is TGTGCCACAGGAGGGGCAACTAGCGGGAGCACAGATACGCAGTATTTT. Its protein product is CATGGATSGSTDTQYF.

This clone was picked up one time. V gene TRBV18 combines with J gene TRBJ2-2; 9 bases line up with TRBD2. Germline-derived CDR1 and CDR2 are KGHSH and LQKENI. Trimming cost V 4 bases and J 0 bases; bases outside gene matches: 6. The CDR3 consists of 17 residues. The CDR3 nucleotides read TGTGCCAGCTCACTCGGACTAGCGAACGCGAACACCGGGGAGCTGTTTTTT. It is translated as CASSLGLANANTGELFF.

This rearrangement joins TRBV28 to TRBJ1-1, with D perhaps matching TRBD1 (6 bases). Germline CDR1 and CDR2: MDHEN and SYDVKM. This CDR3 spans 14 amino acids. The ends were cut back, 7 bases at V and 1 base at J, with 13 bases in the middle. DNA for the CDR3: TGTGCCAGCACCTCCCCACAGGGGAACACTGAAGCTTTCTTT. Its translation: CASTSPQGNTEAFF.

The CDR3 sequence: CASSLVRGPHTEAFF. CDR3 nucleotides: TGTGCCAGCAGCTTAGTGCGGGGGCCGCACACTGAAGCTTTCTTT. V is TRBV7-9 and J is TRBJ1-1, with a tentative D call TRBD1 (6 bases). Trimming stripped 1 base from V and 3 bases from J, with 12 bases between. Germline CDR1 SEHNR, CDR2 FQNEAQ (reference sequence). This CDR3 has 15 amino acids.

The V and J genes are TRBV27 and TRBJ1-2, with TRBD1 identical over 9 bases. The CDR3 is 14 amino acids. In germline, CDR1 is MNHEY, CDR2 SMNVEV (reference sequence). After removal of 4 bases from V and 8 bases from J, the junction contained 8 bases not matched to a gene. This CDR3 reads CASSSQQGATGYTF. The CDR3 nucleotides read TGTGCCAGCAGTTCACAACAGGGGGCGACGGGCTACACCTTC.

The CDR3 loop reads CASSSHSGRSHEQYF. CDR3 DNA: TGTGCCAGCAGCTCCCATAGCGGGAGATCCCACGAGCAGTACTTC. The chain employs TRBV7-9 and TRBJ2-7; TRBD2 agrees at 9 bases. Trimming removed 4 bases from V and 5 bases from J; junction bases left unmatched: 9. The germline V gene encodes CDR1 SEHNR and CDR2 FQNEAQ (reference sequence). The CDR3 consists of 15 residues.

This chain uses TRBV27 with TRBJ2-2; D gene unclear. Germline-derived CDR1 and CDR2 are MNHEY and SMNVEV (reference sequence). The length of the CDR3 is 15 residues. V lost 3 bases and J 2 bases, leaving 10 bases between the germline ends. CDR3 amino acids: CASSFSHINTGELFF. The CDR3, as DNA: TGTGCCAGCAGTTTTTCTCACATCAACACCGGGGAGCTGTTTTTT.

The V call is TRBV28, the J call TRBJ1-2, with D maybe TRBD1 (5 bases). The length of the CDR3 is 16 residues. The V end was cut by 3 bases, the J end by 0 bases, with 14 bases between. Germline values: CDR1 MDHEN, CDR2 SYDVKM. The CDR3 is CASSLGGDGANYGYTF. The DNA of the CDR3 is TGTGCCAGCAGTTTGGGAGGGGACGGTGCTAACTATGGCTACACCTTC.

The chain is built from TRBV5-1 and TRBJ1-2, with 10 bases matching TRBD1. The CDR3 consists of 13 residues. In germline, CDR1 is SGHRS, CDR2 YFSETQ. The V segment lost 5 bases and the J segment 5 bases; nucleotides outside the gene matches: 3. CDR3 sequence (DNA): TGCGCCAGCAGGACAGGGGGCGGGTATGGCTACACCTTC. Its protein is CASRTGGGYGYTF.

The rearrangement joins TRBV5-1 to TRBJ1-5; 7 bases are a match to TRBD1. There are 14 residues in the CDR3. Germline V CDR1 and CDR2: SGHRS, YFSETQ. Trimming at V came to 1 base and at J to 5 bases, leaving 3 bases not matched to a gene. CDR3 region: CASSLTGAHQPQHF. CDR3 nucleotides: TGCGCCAGCAGCTTGACAGGGGCCCATCAGCCCCAGCATTTT.

CDR3 bases: TGTGCCAGCAGCCTTAACCCCGGGACTGGCTACGAGCAGTACTTC. Translation gives CASSLNPGTGYEQYF. The rearrangement links TRBV27 to TRBJ2-7, with D possibly being TRBD2 (6 bases). Trimming removed 6 bases at V and 3 bases at J, with 18 bases between. Germline values: CDR1 MNHEY, CDR2 SMNVEV (reference sequence). This CDR3 comprises 15 residues.

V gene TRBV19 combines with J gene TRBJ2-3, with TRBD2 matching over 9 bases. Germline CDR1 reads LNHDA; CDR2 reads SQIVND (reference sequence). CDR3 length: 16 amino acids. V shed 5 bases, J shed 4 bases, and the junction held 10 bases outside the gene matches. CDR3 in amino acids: CASSGSGGRGPDTQYF. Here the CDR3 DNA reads TGTGCCAGTAGTGGCTCGGGCGGGAGGGGGCCAGATACGCAGTATTTT.

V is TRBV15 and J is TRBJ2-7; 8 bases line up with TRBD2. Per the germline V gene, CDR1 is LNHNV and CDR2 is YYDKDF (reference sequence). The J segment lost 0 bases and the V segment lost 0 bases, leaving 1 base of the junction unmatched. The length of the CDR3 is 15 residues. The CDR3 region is CATSRELADSYEQYF. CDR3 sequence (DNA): TGTGCCACCAGCAGAGAACTAGCGGACTCCTACGAGCAGTACTTC.